This is a list of T cell receptor beta chains from one sample in a study of graft-versus-host responses after intestinal transplantation. The method was immunoSEQ multiplex PCR; TCRdb's version includes in-frame clones alone and lacks a portion of them. The table includes 35,000 to 45,000 clones, around 94% detected once. Which antigens these TCRs recognize remains unknown. The sequenced sample was unstimulated CD4+ T cells sorted from spleen or lymph node cells, obtained before transplant. The receptors derive from a human donor who was the organ donor for an intestinal transplant. The CDR3 runs from the conserved cysteine through the conserved F or W. Each record gives: V gene, J gene, clone size, D gene, CDR3 DNA, CDR3 protein. A D gene is named only where the DNA matches it firmly. Only some rows state a clone size, as once, few, many or a class for expanded clones.

V gene: TRBV6-5
J gene: TRBJ2-7
clone size: -
D gene: -
CDR3 DNA: TGTGCCAGCAGTTCTCAGGGGGGTGTGGAGCAGTACTTC
CDR3 protein: CASSSQGGVEQYF

V gene: TRBV30
J gene: TRBJ2-5
clone size: -
D gene: TRBD2
CDR3 DNA: TGTGCCTGGAGTGTACTGGGGCGGGGGGGCCCAGGGACCCAGTACTTC
CDR3 protein: CAWSVLGRGGPGTQYF

V gene: TRBV2
J gene: TRBJ2-2
clone size: -
D gene: -
CDR3 DNA: TGTGCCAGCAGTCACACTTCGACAGGAGGCACCGGGGAGCTGTTTTTT
CDR3 protein: CASSHTSTGGTGELFF

V gene: TRBV9
J gene: TRBJ1-4
clone size: -
D gene: TRBD1
CDR3 DNA: TGTGCCAGCAGCGAAGACAGGGGTGATGAAAAACTGTTTTTT
CDR3 protein: CASSEDRGDEKLFF

V gene: TRBV18
J gene: TRBJ2-7
clone size: -
D gene: -
CDR3 DNA: TGTGCCAGCTCACCACCGTCATCCTACGAGCAGTACTTC
CDR3 protein: CASSPPSSYEQYF

V gene: TRBV23-1
J gene: TRBJ1-1
clone size: once
D gene: TRBD1
CDR3 DNA: TGCGCCAGCAGTCAATCTTCTGGACAGGATAACGAACCGATCAACACTGAAGCTTTCTTT
CDR3 protein: CASSQSSGQDNEPINTEAFF

V gene: TRBV5-6
J gene: TRBJ2-2
clone size: -
D gene: -
CDR3 DNA: TGTGCCAGCAGCCGAGCGGCGGGCACCGGGGAGCTGTTTTTT
CDR3 protein: CASSRAAGTGELFF

V gene: TRBV6-5
J gene: TRBJ1-5
clone size: -
D gene: -
CDR3 DNA: TGTGCCAGCAGCCTCGACAGGTTTTATCAGCCCCAGCATTTT
CDR3 protein: CASSLDRFYQPQHF

V gene: TRBV19
J gene: TRBJ1-1
clone size: -
D gene: -
CDR3 DNA: TGTGCCAGTAGTATAGTAGGGGACGGTGAAGCTTTCTTT
CDR3 protein: CASSIVGDGEAFF

V gene: TRBV6-1
J gene: TRBJ1-4
clone size: -
D gene: -
CDR3 DNA: TGTGCCAGCAGCAATACAGGGTATGAAAAACTGTTTTTT
CDR3 protein: CASSNTGYEKLFF

V gene: TRBV5-6
J gene: TRBJ2-3
clone size: -
D gene: -
CDR3 DNA: TGTGCCAGCAGCGTGAAGGGTTTGGATACGCAGTATTTT
CDR3 protein: CASSVKGLDTQYF

V gene: TRBV29-1
J gene: TRBJ1-1
clone size: -
D gene: -
CDR3 DNA: TGCAGCGTTGAAGGCAGTACTCACACTGAAGCTTTCTTT
CDR3 protein: CSVEGSTHTEAFF

V gene: TRBV6-1
J gene: TRBJ1-1
clone size: -
D gene: TRBD1
CDR3 DNA: TGTGCCAGCAGTGAAAGGTCAGGGGGCACGAACACTGAAGCTTTCTTT
CDR3 protein: CASSERSGGTNTEAFF

V gene: TRBV5-8
J gene: TRBJ1-5
clone size: -
D gene: -
CDR3 DNA: TGTGCGACCAGGCGGGGAGGGTCCCACAATCAGCCCCAGCATTTT
CDR3 protein: CATRRGGSHNQPQHF

V gene: TRBV6-1
J gene: TRBJ2-3
clone size: once
D gene: TRBD2
CDR3 DNA: TGTGCCAGCAGGGGGACTAGCGGATCCACAGATACGCAGTATTTT
CDR3 protein: CASRGTSGSTDTQYF

V gene: TRBV6-5
J gene: TRBJ1-2
clone size: -
D gene: -
CDR3 DNA: TGTGCCAGCAGTTACTCGAGAGGCGATAACTATGGCTACACCTTC
CDR3 protein: CASSYSRGDNYGYTF

V gene: TRBV30
J gene: TRBJ2-7
clone size: -
D gene: -
CDR3 DNA: TGTGCCTGGAGTCAAGGCTACGAGCAGTACTTC
CDR3 protein: CAWSQGYEQYF

V gene: TRBV4-1
J gene: TRBJ1-1
clone size: -
D gene: -
CDR3 DNA: TGCGCCAGCAGCCTCGGGGGCCTGATGAACACTGAAGCTTTCTTT
CDR3 protein: CASSLGGLMNTEAFF

V gene: TRBV10-1
J gene: TRBJ1-2
clone size: -
D gene: -
CDR3 DNA: TGCGCCAGCAGTGAGTCGAAGGGGAAGGGCTACACCTTC
CDR3 protein: CASSESKGKGYTF

V gene: TRBV5-6
J gene: TRBJ2-7
clone size: -
D gene: -
CDR3 DNA: TGTGCCAGCAGCTTCGCAAGCACAGACTCCTACGAGCAGTACTTC
CDR3 protein: CASSFASTDSYEQYF

V gene: TRBV14
J gene: TRBJ1-2
clone size: -
D gene: TRBD1
CDR3 DNA: TGTGCCAGCAGCCACCCTGACAGGGGTCCAGGGTATGGCTACACCTTC
CDR3 protein: CASSHPDRGPGYGYTF

V gene: TRBV9
J gene: TRBJ2-5
clone size: -
D gene: TRBD1
CDR3 DNA: TGTGCCAGCAGCGCCACCCTTTTGGGACAGAAAGAGACCCAGTACTTC
CDR3 protein: CASSATLLGQKETQYF

V gene: TRBV6-1
J gene: TRBJ1-2
clone size: -
D gene: TRBD1
CDR3 DNA: TGTGCCAGCAGTACACGGGAGGGGGCAGGTTATGGCTACACCTTC
CDR3 protein: CASSTREGAGYGYTF